This T cell receptor (beta chain) stems from a study of blood T cell repertoires in COVID-19. Libraries were prepared by immunoSEQ multiplex PCR; TCRdb keeps only in-frame clonotypes and omits some of them. Of fewer than 350,000 clones listed, roughly 89% are singletons. Germline CDR1 and CDR2: MNHEY and SMNVEV (reference sequence). This CDR3 spans 16 amino acids. V was cut by 5 bases and J by 8 bases, with 22 bases left in between. The receptor was isolated from a woman aged 18-29 years with acute COVID-19. Specimen: PBMCs or T cells enriched from blood (not recorded which). The chain employs TRBV27 and TRBJ2-1; a possible D gene is TRBD1 (6 bases). CDR3 nucleotides: TGTGCCAGCAGTCTCCGTGATAGTCAACAGGGTGATGAGCAGTTCTTC. Its protein is CASSLRDSQQGDEQFF.